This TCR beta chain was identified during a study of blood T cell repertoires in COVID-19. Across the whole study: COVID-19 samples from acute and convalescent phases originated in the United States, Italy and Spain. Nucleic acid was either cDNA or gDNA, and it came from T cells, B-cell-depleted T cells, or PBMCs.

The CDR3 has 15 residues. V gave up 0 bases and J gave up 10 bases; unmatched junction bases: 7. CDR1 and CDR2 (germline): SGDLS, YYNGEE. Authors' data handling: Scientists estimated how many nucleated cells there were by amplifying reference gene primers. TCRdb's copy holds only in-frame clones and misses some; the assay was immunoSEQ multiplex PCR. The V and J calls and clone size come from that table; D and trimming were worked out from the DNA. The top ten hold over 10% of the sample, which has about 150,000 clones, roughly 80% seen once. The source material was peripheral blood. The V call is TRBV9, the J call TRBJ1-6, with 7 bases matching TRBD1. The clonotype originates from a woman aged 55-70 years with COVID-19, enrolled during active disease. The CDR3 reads CASSVAGTDLSPLHF. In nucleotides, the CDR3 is TGTGCCAGCAGCGTAGCCGGGACAGATTTGTCACCCCTCCACTTT. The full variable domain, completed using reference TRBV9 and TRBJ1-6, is DSGVTQTPKHLITATGQRVTLRCSPRSGDLSVYWYQQSLDQGLQFLIQYYNGEERAKGNILERFSAQQFPDLHSELNLSSLELGDSALYFCASSVAGTDLSPLHFGNGTRLTVT.